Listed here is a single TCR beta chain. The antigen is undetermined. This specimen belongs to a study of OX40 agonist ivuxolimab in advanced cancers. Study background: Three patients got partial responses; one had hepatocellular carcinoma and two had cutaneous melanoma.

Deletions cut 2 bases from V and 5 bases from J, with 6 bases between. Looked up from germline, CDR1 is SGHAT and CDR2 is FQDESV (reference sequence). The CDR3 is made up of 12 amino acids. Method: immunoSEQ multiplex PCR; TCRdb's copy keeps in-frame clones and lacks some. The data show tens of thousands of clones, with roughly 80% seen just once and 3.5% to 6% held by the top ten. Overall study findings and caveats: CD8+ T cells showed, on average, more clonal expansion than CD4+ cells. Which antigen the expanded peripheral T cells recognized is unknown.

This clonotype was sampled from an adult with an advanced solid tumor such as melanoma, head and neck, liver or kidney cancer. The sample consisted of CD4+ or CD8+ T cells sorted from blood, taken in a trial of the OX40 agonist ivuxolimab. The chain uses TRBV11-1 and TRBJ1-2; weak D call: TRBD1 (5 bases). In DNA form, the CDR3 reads TGTGCCAGCAGCTTAACAGGTTATGGCTACACCTTC. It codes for CASSLTGYGYTF. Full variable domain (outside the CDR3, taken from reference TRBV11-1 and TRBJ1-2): EAEVAQSPRYKITEKSQAVAFWCDPISGHATLYWYRQILGQGPELLVQFQDESVVDDSQLPKDRFSAERLKGVDSTLKIQPAELGDSAMYLCASSLTGYGYTFGSGTRLTVV.